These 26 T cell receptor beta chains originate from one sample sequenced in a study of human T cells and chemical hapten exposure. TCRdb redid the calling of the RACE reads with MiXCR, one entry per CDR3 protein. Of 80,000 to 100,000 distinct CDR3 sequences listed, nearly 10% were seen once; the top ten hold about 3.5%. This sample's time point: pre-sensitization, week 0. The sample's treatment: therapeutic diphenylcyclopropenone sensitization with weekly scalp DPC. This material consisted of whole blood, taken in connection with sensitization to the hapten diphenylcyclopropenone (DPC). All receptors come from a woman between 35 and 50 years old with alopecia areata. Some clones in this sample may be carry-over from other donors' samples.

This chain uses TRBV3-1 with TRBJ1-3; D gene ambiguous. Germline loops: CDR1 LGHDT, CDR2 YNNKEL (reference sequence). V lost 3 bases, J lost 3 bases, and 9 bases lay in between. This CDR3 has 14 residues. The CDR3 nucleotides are TGTGCCAGCAGCCAGCAGAATTATGGAAACACCATATATTTT. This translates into CASSQQNYGNTIYF.

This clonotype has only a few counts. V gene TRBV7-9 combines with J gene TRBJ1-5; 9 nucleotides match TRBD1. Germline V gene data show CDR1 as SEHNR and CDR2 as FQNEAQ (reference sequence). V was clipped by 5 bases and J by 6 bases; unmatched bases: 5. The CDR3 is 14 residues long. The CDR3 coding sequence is TGTGCCAGCAGCGGGGACAGGGAGGGTCAGCCCCAGCATTTT. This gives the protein CASSGDREGQPQHF. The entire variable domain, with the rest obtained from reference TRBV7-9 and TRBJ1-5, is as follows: DTGVSQNPRHKITKRGQNVTFRCDPISEHNRLYWYRQTLGQGPEFLTYFQNEAQLEKSRLLSDRFSAERPKGSFSTLEIQRTEQGDSAMYLCASSGDREGQPQHFGDGTRLSIL.

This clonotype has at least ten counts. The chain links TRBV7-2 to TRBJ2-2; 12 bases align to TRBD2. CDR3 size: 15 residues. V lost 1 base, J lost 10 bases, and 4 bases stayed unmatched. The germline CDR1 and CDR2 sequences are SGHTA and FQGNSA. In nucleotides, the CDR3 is TGTGCCAGCAGCTTAGACCTAGCGGGGGGGCCGGAGCTGTTTTTT. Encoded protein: CASSLDLAGGPELFF.

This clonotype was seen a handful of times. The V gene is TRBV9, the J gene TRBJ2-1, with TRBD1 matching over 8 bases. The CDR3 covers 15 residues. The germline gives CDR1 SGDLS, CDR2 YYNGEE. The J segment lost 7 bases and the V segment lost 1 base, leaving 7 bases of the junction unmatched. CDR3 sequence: CASSVTGQGANEQFF. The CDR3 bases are TGTGCCAGCAGCGTAACGGGGCAGGGGGCGAATGAGCAGTTCTTC. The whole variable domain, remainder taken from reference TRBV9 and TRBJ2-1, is DSGVTQTPKHLITATGQRVTLRCSPRSGDLSVYWYQQSLDQGLQFLIQYYNGEERAKGNILERFSAQQFPDLHSELNLSSLELGDSALYFCASSVTGQGANEQFFGPGTRLTVL.

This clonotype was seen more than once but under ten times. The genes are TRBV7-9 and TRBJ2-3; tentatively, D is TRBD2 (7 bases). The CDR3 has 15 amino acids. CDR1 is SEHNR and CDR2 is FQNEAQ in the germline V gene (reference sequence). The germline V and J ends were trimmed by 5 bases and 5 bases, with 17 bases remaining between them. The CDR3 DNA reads TGTGCCAGCAGCCCGATGAGGGGGGGGCTAGATACGCAGTATTTT. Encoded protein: CASSPMRGGLDTQYF.

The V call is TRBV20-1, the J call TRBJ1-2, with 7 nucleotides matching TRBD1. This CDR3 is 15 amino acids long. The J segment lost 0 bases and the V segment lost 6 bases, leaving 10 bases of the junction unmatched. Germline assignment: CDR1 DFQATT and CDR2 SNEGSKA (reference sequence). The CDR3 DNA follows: TGCAGTGCATACCCTGACAGGGATACTAACTATGGCTACACCTTC. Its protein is CSAYPDRDTNYGYTF.

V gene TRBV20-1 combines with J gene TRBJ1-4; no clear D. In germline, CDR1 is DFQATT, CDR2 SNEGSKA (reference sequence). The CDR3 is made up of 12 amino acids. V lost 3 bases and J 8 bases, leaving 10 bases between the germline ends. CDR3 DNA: TGCAGTGCTAGGAAACCGGGCGAAAAACTGTTTTTT. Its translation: CSARKPGEKLFF.

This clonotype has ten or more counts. CDR3 in DNA: TGTGCCAGCAGCTTAGTAGGGGCAAAGCAAGAGACCCAGTACTTC. It yields the protein CASSLVGAKQETQYF. The gene calls are TRBV11-2 and TRBJ2-5; tentative D call: TRBD1 (5 bases). This CDR3 comprises 15 residues. Germline V gene data show CDR1 as SGHAT and CDR2 as FQNNGV. Trimming took off 1 base at V and 2 bases at J, with 11 bases between the two ends.

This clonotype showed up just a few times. The CDR3 reads CASSPTREGEQYF. The CDR3 coding sequence is TGTGCCAGCAGCCCTACCCGAGAGGGAGAGCAGTACTTC. The chain is built from TRBV13 and TRBJ2-7, with a tentative D call TRBD2 (5 bases). The CDR3 spans 13 residues. CDR1 and CDR2 (germline): PRHDT, FYEKMQ (reference sequence). V was trimmed by 5 bases and J by 7 bases, leaving 15 bases between them.

The CDR3 loop reads CASSFGRIPYNEQFF. The CDR3 DNA reads TGTGCCAGCAGCTTCGGCAGGATCCCCTACAATGAGCAGTTCTTC. The chain has TRBV11-3 and TRBJ2-1, with D unclear. The length of the CDR3 is 15 residues. From germline, CDR1 is SGHNT and CDR2 YENEEA. Trimming took 3 bases from V and 2 from J, leaving 11 bases between them.

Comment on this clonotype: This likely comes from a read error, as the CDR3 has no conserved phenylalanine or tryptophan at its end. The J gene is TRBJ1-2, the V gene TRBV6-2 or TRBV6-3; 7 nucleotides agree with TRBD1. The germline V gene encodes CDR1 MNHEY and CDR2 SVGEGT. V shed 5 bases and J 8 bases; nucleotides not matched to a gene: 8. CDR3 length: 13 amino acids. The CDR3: CASSKTGKDGYTS. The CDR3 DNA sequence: TGTGCCAGCAGTAAGACAGGGAAGGACGGCTACACCTCC.

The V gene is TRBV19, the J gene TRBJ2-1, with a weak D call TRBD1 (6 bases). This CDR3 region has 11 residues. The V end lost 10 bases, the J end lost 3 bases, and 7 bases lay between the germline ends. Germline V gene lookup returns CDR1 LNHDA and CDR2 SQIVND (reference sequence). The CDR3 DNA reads TGTGCCACAGGGGACTACAATGAGCAGTTCTTC. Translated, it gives CATGDYNEQFF.

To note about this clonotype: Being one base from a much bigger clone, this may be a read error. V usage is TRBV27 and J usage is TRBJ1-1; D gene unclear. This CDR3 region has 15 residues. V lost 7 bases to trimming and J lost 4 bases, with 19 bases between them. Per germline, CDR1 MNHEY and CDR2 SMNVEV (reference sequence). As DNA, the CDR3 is TGTGCCAGCATTTATTCGAGGGCAGGCATCACTGAAGCTTTCTTT. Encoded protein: CASIYSRAGITEAFF.

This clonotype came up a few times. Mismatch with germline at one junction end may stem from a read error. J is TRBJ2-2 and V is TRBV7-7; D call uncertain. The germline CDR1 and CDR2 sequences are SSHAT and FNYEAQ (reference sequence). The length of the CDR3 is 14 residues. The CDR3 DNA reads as TGTGCTAGCAGCTTAACCTACACCTCCCGGGAGCTGTTTTTT. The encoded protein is CASSLTYTSRELFF.

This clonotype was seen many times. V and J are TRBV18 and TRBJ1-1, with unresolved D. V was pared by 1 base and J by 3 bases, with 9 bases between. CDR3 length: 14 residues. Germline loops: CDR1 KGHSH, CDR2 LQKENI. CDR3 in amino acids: CASSPQQRDTEAFF. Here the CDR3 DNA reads TGTGCCAGCTCACCACAACAGAGAGACACTGAAGCTTTCTTT.

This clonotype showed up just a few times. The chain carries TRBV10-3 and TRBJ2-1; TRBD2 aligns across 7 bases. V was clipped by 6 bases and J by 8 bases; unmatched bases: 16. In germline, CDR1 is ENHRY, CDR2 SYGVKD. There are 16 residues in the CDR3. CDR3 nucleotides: TGTGCCATCAGCGGTCCTGCGGGGGAAGGTAGGGATGAGCAGTTCTTC. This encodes CAISGPAGEGRDEQFF.

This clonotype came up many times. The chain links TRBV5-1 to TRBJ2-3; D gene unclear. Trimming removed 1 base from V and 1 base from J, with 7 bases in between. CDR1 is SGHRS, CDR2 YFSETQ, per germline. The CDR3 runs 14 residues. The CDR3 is CASSLIQGTDTQYF. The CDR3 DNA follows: TGCGCCAGCAGCTTGATCCAGGGCACAGATACGCAGTATTTT.

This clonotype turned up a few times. The CDR3 DNA reads TGTGCCATCAGTGACCCGGGGGTAGGCGGTGGAAACACCATATATTTT. It is translated as CAISDPGVGGGNTIYF. The chain recombines TRBV10-3 with TRBJ1-3; D is perhaps TRBD1 (5 bases). With 3 bases removed from V and 3 bases from J, the gap between germline ends came to 15 bases. The CDR3 consists of 16 residues. Germline values: CDR1 ENHRY, CDR2 SYGVKD.

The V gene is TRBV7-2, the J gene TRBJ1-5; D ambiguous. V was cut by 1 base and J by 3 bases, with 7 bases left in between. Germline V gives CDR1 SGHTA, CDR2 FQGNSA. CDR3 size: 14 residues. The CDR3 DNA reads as TGTGCCAGCAGCTTAGAAGCAAACAATCAGCCCCAGCATTTT. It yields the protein CASSLEANNQPQHF.

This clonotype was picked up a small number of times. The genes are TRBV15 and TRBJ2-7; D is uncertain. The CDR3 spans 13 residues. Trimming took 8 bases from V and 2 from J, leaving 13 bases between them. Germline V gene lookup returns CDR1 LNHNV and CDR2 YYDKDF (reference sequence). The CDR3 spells CATSSDGTYEQYF. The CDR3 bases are TGTGCCACCTCCAGCGACGGCACCTACGAGCAGTACTTC.

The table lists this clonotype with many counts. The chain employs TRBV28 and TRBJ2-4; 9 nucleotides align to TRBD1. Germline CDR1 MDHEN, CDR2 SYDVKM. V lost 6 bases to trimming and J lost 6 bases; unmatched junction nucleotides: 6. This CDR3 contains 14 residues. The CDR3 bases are TGTGCCAGCAGGACAGACAGGGGGATAAACATTCAGTACTTC. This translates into CASRTDRGINIQYF.

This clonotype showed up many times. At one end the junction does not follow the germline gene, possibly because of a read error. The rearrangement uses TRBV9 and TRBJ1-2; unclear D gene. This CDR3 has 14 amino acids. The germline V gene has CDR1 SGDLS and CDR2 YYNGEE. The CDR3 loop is CASSAGRVNYGYTF. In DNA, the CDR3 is TGTGCCAGTAGCGCCGGGCGGGTTAACTATGGCTACACCTTC.

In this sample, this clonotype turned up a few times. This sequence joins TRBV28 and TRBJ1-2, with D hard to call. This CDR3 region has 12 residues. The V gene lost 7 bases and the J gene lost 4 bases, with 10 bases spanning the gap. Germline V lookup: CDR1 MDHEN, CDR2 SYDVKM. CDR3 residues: CASMETPYGYTF. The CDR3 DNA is TGTGCCAGCATGGAGACGCCCTATGGCTACACCTTC.

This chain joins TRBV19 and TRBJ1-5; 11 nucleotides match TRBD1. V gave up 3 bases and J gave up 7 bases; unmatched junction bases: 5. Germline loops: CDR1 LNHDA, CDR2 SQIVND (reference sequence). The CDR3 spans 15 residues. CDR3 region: CASSIPDRGPQPQHF. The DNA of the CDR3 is TGTGCCAGTAGTATTCCGGACAGGGGGCCACAGCCCCAGCATTTT.

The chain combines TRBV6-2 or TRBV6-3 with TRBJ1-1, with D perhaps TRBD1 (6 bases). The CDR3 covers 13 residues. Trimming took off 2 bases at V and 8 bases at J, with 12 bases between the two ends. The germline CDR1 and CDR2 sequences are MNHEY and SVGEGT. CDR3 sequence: CASSYTGKKEAFF. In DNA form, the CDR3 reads TGTGCCAGCAGTTACACAGGGAAGAAAGAAGCTTTCTTT.

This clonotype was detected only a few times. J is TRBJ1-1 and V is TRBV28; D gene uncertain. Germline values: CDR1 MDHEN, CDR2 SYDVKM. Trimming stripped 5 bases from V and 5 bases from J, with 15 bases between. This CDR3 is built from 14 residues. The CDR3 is CASSPGSWETEAFF. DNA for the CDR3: TGTGCCAGCAGTCCGGGCTCCTGGGAAACTGAAGCTTTCTTT.